The 6 T cell receptor beta chains below come from one sample, sequenced in a study of T cells in Graves' hyperthyroidism and ophthalmopathy. Amplified regions were TCR beta CDR3 sequences from RNA transcripts. HTBI primers were the set used in a first-round RT-PCR of the TCR CDR3. TCRdb itself ran the multiplex PCR reads through MiXCR, one entry per CDR3 protein. This table has 550,000 to 700,000 distinct CDR3 sequences, about 15% appearing once. The sequenced sample consisted of blood. These receptors originate from a woman aged 40-49 years with Graves' ophthalmopathy.

This clonotype was recorded many times. The rearrangement links TRBV10-2 to TRBJ2-7; 10 nucleotides line up with TRBD2. Germline CDR1 WSHSY, CDR2 SAAADI. The CDR3 totals 13 residues. The J segment lost 1 base and the V segment lost 10 bases, leaving 4 bases of the junction unmatched. Here the CDR3 DNA reads TGCGCCACAACGGGACTAGCGTCCTACGAGCAGTACTTC. As protein: CATTGLASYEQYF.

This clonotype was observed many times. The chain has TRBV27 and TRBJ2-7; D possibly corresponds to TRBD2 (6 bases). The CDR3 loop spans 14 amino acids. The V end lost 5 bases, the J end lost 2 bases, and 13 bases lay between the germline ends. The germline V gene has CDR1 MNHEY and CDR2 SMNVEV (reference sequence). The CDR3 DNA is TGTGCCAGCAGTCCGGGGACTCCCACCTACGAGCAGTACTTC. This encodes CASSPGTPTYEQYF.

This clonotype was recorded many times. This sequence joins TRBV28 and TRBJ2-4; 8 bases map to TRBD1. Germline CDR1 MDHEN, CDR2 SYDVKM. The CDR3 has 16 amino acids. Trimming removed 7 bases from V and 3 bases from J; junction bases left unmatched: 11. The chain's CDR3 is CASMKTGGWVKNIQYF. CDR3 DNA sequence: TGTGCCAGCATGAAAACAGGGGGATGGGTCAAAAACATTCAGTACTTC.

This rearrangement joins TRBV12-3 or TRBV12-4 to TRBJ1-5; D not resolved. This CDR3 has 15 residues. Trimming shortened V by 5 bases and J by 0 bases, and 11 bases separated the two germline ends. The CDR3 DNA sequence: TGTGCCAGCAGTCCTAAGTATGATAGCAATCAGCCCCAGCATTTT. Protein: CASSPKYDSNQPQHF.

This clonotype was recorded many times. This rearrangement joins TRBV2 to TRBJ1-1; no reliable D call. CDR1 SNHLY and CDR2 FYNNEI come from the germline V gene. The CDR3 is 14 amino acids. V shed 3 bases and J shed 4 bases, with 12 bases lying between them. For the CDR3, the DNA is TGTGCCAGCAGTGATCCCACGGTTGGCACTGAAGCTTTCTTT. Its translation is CASSDPTVGTEAFF.

This clonotype was recorded at least ten times. The chain recombines TRBV28 with TRBJ2-5, with 7 positions matching TRBD1. The CDR3 consists of 14 residues. The germline V gene has CDR1 MDHEN and CDR2 SYDVKM. Trimming removed 5 bases from V and 2 bases from J; junction bases left unmatched: 5. The CDR3 coding sequence is TGTGCCAGCAGTGCCCGGGACAGTCAAGAGACCCAGTACTTC. The encoded protein is CASSARDSQETQYF.